This TCR beta chain was profiled in a study of patients and donors after allogeneic stem cell transplantation. This clonotype was seen a few times. TCRdb called the RT-PCR reads again in MiXCR, with one record for every CDR3 protein. The sample has hundreds of thousands of distinct CDR3 sequences, about a sixth seen once; the top ten hold less than 8%. V lost 3 bases, J lost 1 base, and 11 bases lay in between. Germline CDR1 reads SGDLS; CDR2 reads YYNGEE. This CDR3 has 16 amino acids. The receptor was isolated from a human donor who was either an allogeneic HSCT recipient or a stem cell or donor lymphocyte infusion donor (not recorded which). It is not recorded whose cells these are; they may come from a transplant donor. The J gene is TRBJ2-6, the V gene TRBV9; unclear D gene. Input material: blood, either unsorted or a sorted T cell fraction (not recorded which). As DNA, the CDR3 is TGTGCCAGCAGCGAAGGTGTGCATTCTGGGGCCAACGTCCTGACTTTC. Encoded protein: CASSEGVHSGANVLTF.